The 5 T cell receptor beta chains listed next were all sequenced from one sample in a study of radiotherapy plus CTLA-4 blockade in lung cancer. Only in-frame clones appear in the TCRdb table, and some are missing; sequencing was by immunoSEQ multiplex PCR. The sample has some 49,000 clones; approximately 84% are singletons. The sequencing here drew on peripheral blood, taken from a patient treated with radiotherapy plus ipilimumab. Receptors were obtained from a human donor with non-small cell lung cancer whose response to radiotherapy plus ipilimumab could not be evaluated.

The rearrangement uses TRBV4-1 and TRBJ2-7; possibly TRBD2 for D (7 bases). The CDR3 contains 16 residues. Trimming shortened V by 1 base and J by 1 base, and 14 bases separated the two germline ends. The germline V gene encodes CDR1 MGHRA and CDR2 YSYEKL. The CDR3 is CASSQVTGTKSYEQYF. CDR3 in DNA: TGCGCCAGCAGCCAAGTAACAGGGACTAAATCCTACGAGCAGTACTTC.

The rearrangement joins TRBV4-3 to TRBJ2-5; 8 positions agree with TRBD2. The J call may not be correct, given that the DNA end is closer to TRBJ2-7. CDR1 LGHNA and CDR2 YSLEER come from the germline V gene. The CDR3 extends over 13 amino acids. CDR3 DNA sequence: TGCGCCAGCAGCCAGGGACTAGGTTACGAGCAGTACTTC. Amino acids: CASSQGLGYEQYF.

The chain couples TRBV28 to TRBJ1-5, with 8 bases aligning to TRBD1. The CDR3 has 17 amino acids. V lost 6 bases and J lost 3; bases outside the gene matches: 13. The germline V gene has CDR1 MDHEN and CDR2 SYDVKM. As DNA, the CDR3 is TGTGCCAGCAGGTACGACAGGGGTTCATGGTACAATCAGCCCCAGCATTTT. This translates into CASRYDRGSWYNQPQHF.

This clone has just a few counts. V and J are TRBV5-1 and TRBJ2-1, with 10 bases matching TRBD2. The CDR3 sequence is 17 residues long. CDR1 is SGHRS, CDR2 YFSETQ, per germline. V trimming: 4 bases; J trimming: 0 bases; junction bases outside the gene matches: 7. CDR3 coding DNA: TGCGCCAGCAGCCCCCCGACTAGCGGGTTCTCCTACAATGAGCAGTTCTTC. It translates to CASSPPTSGFSYNEQFF.

J is TRBJ1-5 and V is TRBV28; D might be TRBD1 (5 bases). This CDR3 comprises 20 residues. The ends were cut back, 8 bases at V and 3 bases at J, with 32 bases in the middle. Looked up from germline, CDR1 is MDHEN and CDR2 is SYDVKM. CDR3 sequence: CASGGETDKFQSGVNQPQHF. The CDR3 nucleotides are TGTGCCAGCGGAGGGGAGACTGATAAATTTCAATCAGGCGTCAATCAGCCCCAGCATTTT.